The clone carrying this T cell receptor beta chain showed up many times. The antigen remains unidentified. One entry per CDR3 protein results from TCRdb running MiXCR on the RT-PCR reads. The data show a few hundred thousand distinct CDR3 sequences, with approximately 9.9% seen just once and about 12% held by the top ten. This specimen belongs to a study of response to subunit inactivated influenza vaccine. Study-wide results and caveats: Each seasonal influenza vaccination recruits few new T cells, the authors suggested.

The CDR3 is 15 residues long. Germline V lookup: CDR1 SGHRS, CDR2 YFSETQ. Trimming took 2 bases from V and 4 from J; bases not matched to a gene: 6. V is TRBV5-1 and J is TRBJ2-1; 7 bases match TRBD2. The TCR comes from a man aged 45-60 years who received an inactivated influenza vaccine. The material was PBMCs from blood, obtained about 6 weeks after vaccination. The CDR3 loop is CASSFPSAGYNEQFF. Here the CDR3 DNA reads TGCGCCAGCAGCTTTCCCTCAGCGGGGTACAATGAGCAGTTCTTC.